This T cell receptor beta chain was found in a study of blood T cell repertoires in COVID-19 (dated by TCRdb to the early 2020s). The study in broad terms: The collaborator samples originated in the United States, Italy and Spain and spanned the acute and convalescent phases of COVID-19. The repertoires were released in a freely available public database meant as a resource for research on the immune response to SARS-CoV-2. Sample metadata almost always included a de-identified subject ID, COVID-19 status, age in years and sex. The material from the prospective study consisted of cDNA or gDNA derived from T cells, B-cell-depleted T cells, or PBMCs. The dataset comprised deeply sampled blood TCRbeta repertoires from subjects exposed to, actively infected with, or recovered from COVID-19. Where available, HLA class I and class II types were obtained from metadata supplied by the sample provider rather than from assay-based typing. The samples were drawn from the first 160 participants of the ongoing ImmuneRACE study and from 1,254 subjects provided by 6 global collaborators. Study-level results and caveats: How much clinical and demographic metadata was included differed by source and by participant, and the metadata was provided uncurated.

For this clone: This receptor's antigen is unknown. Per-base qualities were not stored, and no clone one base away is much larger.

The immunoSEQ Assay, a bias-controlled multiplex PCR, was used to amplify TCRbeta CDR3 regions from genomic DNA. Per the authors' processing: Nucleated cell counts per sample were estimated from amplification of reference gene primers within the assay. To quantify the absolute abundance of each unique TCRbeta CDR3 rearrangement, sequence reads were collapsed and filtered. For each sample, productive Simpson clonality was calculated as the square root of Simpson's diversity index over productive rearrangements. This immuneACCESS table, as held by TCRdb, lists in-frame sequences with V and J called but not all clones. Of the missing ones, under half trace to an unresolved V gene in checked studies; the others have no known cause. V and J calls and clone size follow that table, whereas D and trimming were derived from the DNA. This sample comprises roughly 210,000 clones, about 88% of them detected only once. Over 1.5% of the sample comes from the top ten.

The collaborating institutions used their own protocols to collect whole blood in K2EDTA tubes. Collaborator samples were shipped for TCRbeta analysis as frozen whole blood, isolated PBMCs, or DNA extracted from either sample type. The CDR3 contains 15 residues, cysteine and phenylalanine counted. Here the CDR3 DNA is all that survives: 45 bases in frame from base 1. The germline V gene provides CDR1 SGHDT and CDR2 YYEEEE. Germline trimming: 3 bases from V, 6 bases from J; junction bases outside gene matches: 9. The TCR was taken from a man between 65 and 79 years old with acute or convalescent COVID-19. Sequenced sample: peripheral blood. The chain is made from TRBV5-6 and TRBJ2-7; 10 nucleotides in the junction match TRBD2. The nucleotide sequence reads TGTGCCAGCAGCTCGTTTTCTAGCGGGGGCCTCGAGCAGTACTTC. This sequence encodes CASSSFSSGGLEQYF.